This T cell receptor (beta chain) emerged from a study of T cell changes during pregnancy in multiple sclerosis. The length of the CDR3 is 14 residues. Trimming cost V 4 bases and J 6 bases; bases outside gene matches: 8. The germline V gene encodes CDR1 SGHRS and CDR2 YFSETQ. TCRdb's copy holds only in-frame clones and misses some; the assay was immunoSEQ multiplex PCR. This table holds under 95,000 clones, roughly 92% found once. Sequencing used peripheral blood, obtained in the second trimester of pregnancy. V and J are TRBV5-1 and TRBJ2-7; 9 positions match TRBD1. This receptor was identified in a female donor with multiple sclerosis, enrolled in a pregnancy study. CDR3 region: CASSLGQGFREQYF. CDR3 DNA: TGCGCCAGCAGCCTGGGACAGGGCTTTCGCGAGCAGTACTTC.